This TCR beta chain was identified during a study of a mutant IDH1 vaccine in newly diagnosed glioma. Study at large: The start of vaccination came 4-6 weeks after radiotherapy alone, or with temozolomide cycles. Treated patients, 62.5% male and roughly 40% female, averaged approximately 40 years of age.

To note about this clone: Its target is not known.

Time point here: week 11, during vaccination. Every vaccination contained 300 ug of the mutant IDH1 20-mer peptide and was paired with topical imiquimod. Libraries were prepared by immunoSEQ multiplex PCR; TCRdb keeps only in-frame clonotypes and omits some of them. The profile shows 50,000 to 60,000 clones, over 75% of them singletons. This TCR was sampled from a man in his fifties with glioma. Sequencing was performed on PBMCs, taken from a glioma patient whose treatment included an IDH1 peptide vaccine.

CDR3 nucleotides: TGCAGCGTAAGCGTTCTTGTCAATGAGCAGTTCTTC. Its translation: CSVSVLVNEQFF. This chain joins TRBV29-1 and TRBJ2-1; D remains unclear. CDR1 is SQVTM and CDR2 is ANQGSEA in the germline V gene. The CDR3 runs to 12 residues. The ends were cut back, 6 bases at V and 6 bases at J, with 12 bases in the middle.